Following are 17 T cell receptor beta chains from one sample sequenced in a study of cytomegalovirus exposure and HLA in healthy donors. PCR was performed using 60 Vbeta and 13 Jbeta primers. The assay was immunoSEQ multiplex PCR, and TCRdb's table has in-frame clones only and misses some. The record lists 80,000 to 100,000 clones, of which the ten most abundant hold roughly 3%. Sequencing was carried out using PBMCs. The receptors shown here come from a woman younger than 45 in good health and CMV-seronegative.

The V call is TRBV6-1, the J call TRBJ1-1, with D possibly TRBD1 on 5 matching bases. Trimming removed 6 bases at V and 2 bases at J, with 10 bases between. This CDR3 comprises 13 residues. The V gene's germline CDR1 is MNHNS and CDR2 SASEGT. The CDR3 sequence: CASRRGTNTEAFF. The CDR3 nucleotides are TGTGCCAGCAGACGCGGGACTAACACTGAAGCTTTCTTT.

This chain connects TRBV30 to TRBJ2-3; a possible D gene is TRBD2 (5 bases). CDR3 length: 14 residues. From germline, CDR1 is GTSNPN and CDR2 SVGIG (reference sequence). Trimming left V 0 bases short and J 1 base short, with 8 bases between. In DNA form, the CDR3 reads TGTGCCTGGAGTGTAACGGAGGGCACAGATACGCAGTATTTT. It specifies CAWSVTEGTDTQYF.

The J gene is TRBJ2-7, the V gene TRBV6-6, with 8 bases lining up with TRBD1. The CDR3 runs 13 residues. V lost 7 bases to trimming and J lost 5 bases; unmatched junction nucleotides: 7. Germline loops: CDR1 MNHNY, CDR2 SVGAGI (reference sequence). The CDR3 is CASTDRGPDEQYF. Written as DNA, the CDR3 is TGTGCCAGCACCGACAGGGGCCCCGACGAGCAGTACTTC.

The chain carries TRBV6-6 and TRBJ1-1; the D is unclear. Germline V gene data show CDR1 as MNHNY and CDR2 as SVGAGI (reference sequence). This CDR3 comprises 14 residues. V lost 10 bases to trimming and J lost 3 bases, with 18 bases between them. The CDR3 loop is CATSNLPSYTEAFF. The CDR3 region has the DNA TGTGCCACCTCTAACCTACCTTCTTACACTGAAGCTTTCTTT.

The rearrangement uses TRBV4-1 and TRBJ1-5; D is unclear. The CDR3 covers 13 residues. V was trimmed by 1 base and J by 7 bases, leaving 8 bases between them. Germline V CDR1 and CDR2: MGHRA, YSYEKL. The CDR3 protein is CASSQGGTQPQHF. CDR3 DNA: TGCGCCAGCAGCCAAGGCGGTACACAGCCCCAGCATTTT.

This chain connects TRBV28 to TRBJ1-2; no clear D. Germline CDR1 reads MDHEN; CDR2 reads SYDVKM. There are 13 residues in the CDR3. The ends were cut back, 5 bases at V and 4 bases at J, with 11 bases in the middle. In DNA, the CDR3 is TGTGCCAGCAGTCCCGGTGCCCCCTATGGCTACACCTTC. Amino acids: CASSPGAPYGYTF.

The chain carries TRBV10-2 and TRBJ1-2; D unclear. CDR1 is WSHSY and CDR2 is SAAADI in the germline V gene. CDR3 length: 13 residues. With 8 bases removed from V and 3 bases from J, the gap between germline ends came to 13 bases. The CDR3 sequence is CASGIVGDYGYTF. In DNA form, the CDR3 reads TGCGCCAGCGGAATTGTCGGGGACTATGGCTACACCTTC.

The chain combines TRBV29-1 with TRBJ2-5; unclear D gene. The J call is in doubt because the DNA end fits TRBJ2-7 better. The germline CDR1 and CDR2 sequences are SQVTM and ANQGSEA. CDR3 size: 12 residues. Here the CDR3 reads CSVLTDSYEQYF. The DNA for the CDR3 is TGCAGCGTATTGACGGACTCCTACGAGCAGTACTTC.

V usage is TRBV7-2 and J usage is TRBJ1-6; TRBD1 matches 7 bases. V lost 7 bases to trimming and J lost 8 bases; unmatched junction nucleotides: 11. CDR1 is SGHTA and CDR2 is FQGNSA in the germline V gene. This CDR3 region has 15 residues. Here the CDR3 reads CASTLGGSLYSPLHF. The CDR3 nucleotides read TGTGCCAGCACCCTAGGGGGCAGCCTATATTCACCCCTCCACTTT.

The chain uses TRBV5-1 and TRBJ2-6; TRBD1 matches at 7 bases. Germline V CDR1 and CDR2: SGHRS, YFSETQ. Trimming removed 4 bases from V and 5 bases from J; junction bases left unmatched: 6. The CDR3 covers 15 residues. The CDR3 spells CASSTETGRANVLTF. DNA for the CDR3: TGCGCCAGCAGCACCGAGACAGGGAGGGCCAACGTCCTGACTTTC.

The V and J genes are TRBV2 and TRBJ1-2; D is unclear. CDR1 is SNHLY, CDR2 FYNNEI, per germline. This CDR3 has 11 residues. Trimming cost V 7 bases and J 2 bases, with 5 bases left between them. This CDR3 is CASTGNYGYTF. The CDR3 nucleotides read TGTGCCAGCACGGGAAACTATGGCTACACCTTC.

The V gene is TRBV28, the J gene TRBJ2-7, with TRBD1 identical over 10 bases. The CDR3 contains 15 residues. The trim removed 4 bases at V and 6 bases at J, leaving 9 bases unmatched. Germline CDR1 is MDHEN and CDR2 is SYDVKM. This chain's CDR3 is CASSSLPGQGSEQYF. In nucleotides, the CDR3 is TGTGCCAGCAGTTCGCTACCGGGACAGGGGAGCGAGCAGTACTTC.

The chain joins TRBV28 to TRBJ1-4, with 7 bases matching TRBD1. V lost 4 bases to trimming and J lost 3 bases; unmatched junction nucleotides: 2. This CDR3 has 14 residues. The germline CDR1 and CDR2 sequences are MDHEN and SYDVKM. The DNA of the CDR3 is TGTGCCAGCAGTTACGGGACAGCTAATGAAAAACTGTTTTTT. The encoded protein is CASSYGTANEKLFF.

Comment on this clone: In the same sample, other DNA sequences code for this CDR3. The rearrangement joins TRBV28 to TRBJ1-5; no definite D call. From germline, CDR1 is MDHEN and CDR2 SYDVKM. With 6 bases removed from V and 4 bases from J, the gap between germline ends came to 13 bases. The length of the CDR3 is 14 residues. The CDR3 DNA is TGTGCCAGCAGCCCAAGACAACCTAATCAGCCCCAGCATTTT. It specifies CASSPRQPNQPQHF. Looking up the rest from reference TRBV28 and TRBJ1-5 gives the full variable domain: DVKVTQSSRYLVKRTGEKVFLECVQDMDHENMFWYRQDPGLGLRLIYFSYDVKMKEKGDIPEGYSVSREKKERFSLILESASTNQTSMYLCASSPRQPNQPQHFGDGTRLSIL.

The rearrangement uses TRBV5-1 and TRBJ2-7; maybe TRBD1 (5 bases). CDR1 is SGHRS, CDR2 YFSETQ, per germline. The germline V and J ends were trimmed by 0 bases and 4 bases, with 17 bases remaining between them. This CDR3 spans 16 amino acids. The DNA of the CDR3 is TGCGCCAGCAGCTTGGATACTTCAGGGCCCAAGTACGAGCAGTACTTC. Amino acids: CASSLDTSGPKYEQYF.

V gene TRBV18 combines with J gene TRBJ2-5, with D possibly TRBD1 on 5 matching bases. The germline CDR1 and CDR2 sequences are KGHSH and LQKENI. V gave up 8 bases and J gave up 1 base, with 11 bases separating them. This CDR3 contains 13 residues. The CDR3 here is CASTTGSQETQYF. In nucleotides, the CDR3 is TGTGCCAGCACCACAGGTTCCCAAGAGACCCAGTACTTC.

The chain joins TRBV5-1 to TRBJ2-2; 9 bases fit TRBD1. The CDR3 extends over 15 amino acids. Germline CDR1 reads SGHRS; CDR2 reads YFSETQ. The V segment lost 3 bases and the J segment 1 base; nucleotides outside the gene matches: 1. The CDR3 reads CASSSDRGNTGELFF. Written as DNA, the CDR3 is TGCGCCAGCAGCTCGGACAGGGGGAACACCGGGGAGCTGTTTTTT.